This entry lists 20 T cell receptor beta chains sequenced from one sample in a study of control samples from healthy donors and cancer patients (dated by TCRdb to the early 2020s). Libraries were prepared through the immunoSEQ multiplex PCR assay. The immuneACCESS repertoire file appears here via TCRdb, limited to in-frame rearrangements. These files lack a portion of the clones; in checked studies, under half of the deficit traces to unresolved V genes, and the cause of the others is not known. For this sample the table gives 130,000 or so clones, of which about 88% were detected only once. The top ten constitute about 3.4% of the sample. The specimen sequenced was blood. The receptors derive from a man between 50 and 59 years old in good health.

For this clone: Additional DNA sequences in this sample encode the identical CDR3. CDR3 bases: TGTGCCTGGAGTCTGCGGGAGAATCAGCCCCAGCATTTT. Translating it yields CAWSLRENQPQHF. This chain joins TRBV30 and TRBJ1-5; D is ambiguous. V was clipped by 2 bases and J by 4 bases, with 9 bases between them. CDR1 is GTSNPN and CDR2 is SVGIG in the germline V gene (reference sequence). The CDR3 runs to 13 residues. Filled out from reference TRBV30 and TRBJ1-5, the complete variable domain reads SQTIHQWPATLVQPVGSPLSLECTVEGTSNPNLYWYRQAAGRGLQLLFYSVGIGQISSEVPQNLSASRPQDRQFILSSKKLLLSDSGFYLCAWSLRENQPQHFGDGTRLSIL.

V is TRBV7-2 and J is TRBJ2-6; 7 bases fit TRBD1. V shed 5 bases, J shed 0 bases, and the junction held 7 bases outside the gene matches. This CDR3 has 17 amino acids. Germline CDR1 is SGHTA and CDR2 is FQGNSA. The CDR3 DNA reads TGTGCCAGCAGCCTCCGGACAGGACTCTCTGGGGCCAACGTCCTGACTTTC. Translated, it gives CASSLRTGLSGANVLTF.

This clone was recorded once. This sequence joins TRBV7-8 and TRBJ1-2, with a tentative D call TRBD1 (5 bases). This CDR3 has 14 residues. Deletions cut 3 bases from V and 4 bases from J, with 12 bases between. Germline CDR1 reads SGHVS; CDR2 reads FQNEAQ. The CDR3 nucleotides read TGTGCCAGCAGCTTCTCGGACACGACCTATGGCTACACCTTC. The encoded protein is CASSFSDTTYGYTF.

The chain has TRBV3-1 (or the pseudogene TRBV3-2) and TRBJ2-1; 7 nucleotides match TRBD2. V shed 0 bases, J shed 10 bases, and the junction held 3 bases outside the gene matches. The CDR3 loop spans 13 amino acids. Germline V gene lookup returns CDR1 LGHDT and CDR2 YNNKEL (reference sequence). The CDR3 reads CASSQEWEGEQFF. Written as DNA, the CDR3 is TGTGCCAGCAGCCAAGAGTGGGAGGGAGAGCAGTTCTTC.

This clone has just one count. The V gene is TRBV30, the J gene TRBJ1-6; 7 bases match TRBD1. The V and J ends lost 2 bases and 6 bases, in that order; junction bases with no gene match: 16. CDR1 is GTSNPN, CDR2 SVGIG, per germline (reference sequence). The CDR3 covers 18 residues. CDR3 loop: CAWSWGPDRVGINSPLHF. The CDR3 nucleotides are TGTGCCTGGAGTTGGGGGCCTGACAGGGTCGGAATTAATTCACCCCTCCACTTT.

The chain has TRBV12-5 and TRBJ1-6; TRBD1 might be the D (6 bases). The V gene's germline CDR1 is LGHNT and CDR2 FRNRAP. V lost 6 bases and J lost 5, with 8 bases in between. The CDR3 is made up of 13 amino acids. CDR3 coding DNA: TGTGCTAGTGGCCGGACAGATAATTCACCCCTCCACTTT. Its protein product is CASGRTDNSPLHF.

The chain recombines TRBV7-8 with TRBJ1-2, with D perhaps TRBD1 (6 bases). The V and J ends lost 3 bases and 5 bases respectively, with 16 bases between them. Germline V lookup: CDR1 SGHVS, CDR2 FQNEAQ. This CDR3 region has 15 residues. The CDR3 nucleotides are TGTGCCAGCAGCTTTTCAGGGGTGGGGCTATATGGCTACACCTTC. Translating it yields CASSFSGVGLYGYTF.

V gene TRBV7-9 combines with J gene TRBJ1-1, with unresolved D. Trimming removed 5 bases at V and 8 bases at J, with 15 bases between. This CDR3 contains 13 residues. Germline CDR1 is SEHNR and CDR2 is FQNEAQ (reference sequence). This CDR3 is CASSPPRADEAFF. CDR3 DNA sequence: TGTGCCAGCAGCCCCCCGCGCGCTGACGAAGCTTTCTTT. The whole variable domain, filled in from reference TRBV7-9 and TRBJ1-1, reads DTGVSQNPRHKITKRGQNVTFRCDPISEHNRLYWYRQTLGQGPEFLTYFQNEAQLEKSRLLSDRFSAERPKGSFSTLEIQRTEQGDSAMYLCASSPPRADEAFFGQGTRLTVV.

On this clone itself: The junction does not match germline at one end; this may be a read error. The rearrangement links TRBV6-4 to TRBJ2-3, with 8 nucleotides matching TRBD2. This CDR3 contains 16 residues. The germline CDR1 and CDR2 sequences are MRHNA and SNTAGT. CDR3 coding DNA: TGTGCCAGCAGTTACTCTTCCGGGGGGGCCACAGATACGCAGTATTTT. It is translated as CASSYSSGGATDTQYF.

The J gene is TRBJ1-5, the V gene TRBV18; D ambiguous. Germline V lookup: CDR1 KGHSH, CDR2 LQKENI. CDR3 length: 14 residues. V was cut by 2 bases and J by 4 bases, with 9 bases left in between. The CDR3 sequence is CASSPKALNQPQHF. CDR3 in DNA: TGTGCCAGCTCACCAAAAGCATTAAATCAGCCCCAGCATTTT.

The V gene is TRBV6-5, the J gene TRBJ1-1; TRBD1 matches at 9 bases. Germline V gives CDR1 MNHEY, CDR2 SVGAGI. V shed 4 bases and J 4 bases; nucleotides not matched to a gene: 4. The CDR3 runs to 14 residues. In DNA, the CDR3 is TGTGCCAGCAGTTCACAGGGGGCAGGCACTGAAGCTTTCTTT. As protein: CASSSQGAGTEAFF.

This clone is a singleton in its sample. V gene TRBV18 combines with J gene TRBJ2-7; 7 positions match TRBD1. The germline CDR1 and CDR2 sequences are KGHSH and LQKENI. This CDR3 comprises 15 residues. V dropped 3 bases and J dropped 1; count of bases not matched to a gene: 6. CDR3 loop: CASSPKPGQSYEQYF. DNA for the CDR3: TGTGCCAGCTCACCTAAACCGGGACAGTCCTACGAGCAGTACTTC.

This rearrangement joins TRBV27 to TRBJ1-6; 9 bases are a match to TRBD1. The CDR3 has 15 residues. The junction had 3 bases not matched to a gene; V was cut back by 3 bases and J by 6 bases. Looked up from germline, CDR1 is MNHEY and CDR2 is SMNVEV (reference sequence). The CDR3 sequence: CASSFGTGINSPLHF. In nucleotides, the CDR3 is TGTGCCAGCAGTTTTGGGACAGGGATTAATTCACCCCTCCACTTT.

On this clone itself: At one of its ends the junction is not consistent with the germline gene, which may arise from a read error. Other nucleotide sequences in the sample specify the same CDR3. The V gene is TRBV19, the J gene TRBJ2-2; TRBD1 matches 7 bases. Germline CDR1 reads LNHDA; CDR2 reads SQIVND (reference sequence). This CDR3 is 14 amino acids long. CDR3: CASRMNRGTGELFF. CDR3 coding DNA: TGTGCTAGTAGGATGAACAGGGGAACCGGGGAGCTGTTTTTT.

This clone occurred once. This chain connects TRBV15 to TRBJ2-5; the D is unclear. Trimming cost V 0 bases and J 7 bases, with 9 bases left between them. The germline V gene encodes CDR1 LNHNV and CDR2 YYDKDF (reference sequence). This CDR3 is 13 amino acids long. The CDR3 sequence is CATSRDPSPTQYF. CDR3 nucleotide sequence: TGTGCCACCAGCAGAGATCCTTCGCCGACCCAGTACTTC.

CDR3: CASRSQGVSTDTQYF. The CDR3 nucleotides read TGTGCCAGCAGGTCTCAGGGGGTCTCCACAGATACGCAGTATTTT. The chain uses TRBV6-6 and TRBJ2-3; 7 bases map to TRBD1. CDR1 MNHNY and CDR2 SVGAGI come from the germline V gene (reference sequence). The CDR3 length is 15 residues. V was pared by 6 bases and J by 2 bases, with 8 bases of the junction left unmatched.

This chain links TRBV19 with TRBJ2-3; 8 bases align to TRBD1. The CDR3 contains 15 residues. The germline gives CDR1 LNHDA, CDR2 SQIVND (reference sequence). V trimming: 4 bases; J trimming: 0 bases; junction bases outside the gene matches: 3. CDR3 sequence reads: CASSKTGGSTDTQYF. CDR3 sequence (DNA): TGTGCCAGTAGTAAAACAGGGGGGAGCACAGATACGCAGTATTTT.

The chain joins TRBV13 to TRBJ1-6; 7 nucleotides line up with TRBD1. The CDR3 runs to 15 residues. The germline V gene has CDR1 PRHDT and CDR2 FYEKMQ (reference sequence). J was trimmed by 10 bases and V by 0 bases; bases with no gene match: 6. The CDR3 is CASSLGDRVGSPLHF. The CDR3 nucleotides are TGTGCCAGCAGCTTAGGAGACAGGGTTGGCTCACCCCTCCACTTT.

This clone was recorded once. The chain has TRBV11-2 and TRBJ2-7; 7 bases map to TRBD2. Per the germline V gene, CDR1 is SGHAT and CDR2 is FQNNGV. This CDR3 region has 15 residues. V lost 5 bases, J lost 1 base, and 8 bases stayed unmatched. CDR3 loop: CASSPRVAGSYEQYF. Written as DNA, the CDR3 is TGTGCCAGCAGCCCCCGTGTAGCGGGTTCCTACGAGCAGTACTTC.

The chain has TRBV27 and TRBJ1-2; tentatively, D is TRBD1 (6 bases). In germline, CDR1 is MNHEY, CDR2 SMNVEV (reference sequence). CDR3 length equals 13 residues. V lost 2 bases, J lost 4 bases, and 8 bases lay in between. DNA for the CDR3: TGTGCCAGCAGTTTAACAGGGTTCTATGGCTACACCTTC. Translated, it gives CASSLTGFYGYTF.